Following are 23 T cell receptor beta chains from one sample sequenced in a study of shared clonotypes between healthy human individuals. Only in-frame clones appear in the TCRdb table, and some are missing; sequencing was by immunoSEQ multiplex PCR. The sample has approximately 940,000 clones; about 80% are singletons. The sample taken for sequencing was memory CD4+ T cells sorted from blood. Noted subset: CD45RA-negative fraction. The receptors were sampled from a man younger than 30 in good health.

The chain employs TRBV10-3 and TRBJ2-1; 14 bases are a match to TRBD2. Germline values: CDR1 ENHRY, CDR2 SYGVKD. CDR3 length: 16 residues. V lost 6 bases to trimming and J lost 8 bases; unmatched junction nucleotides: 9. The CDR3 DNA reads as TGTGCCATCAGAACGGGACTAGCGGGAGTTCGCGATGAGCAGTTCTTC. This translates into CAIRTGLAGVRDEQFF.

The rearrangement links TRBV28 to TRBJ1-4; a possible D gene is TRBD1 (5 bases). This CDR3 is built from 16 residues. From germline, CDR1 is MDHEN and CDR2 SYDVKM. The V end was cut by 5 bases, the J end by 2 bases, with 15 bases between. This chain's CDR3 is CASSPRGAKTNEKLFF. The CDR3 coding sequence is TGTGCCAGCAGTCCCAGAGGGGCCAAGACTAATGAAAAACTGTTTTTT.

This chain uses TRBV6-5 with TRBJ2-1; D possibly corresponds to TRBD2 (6 bases). This CDR3 has 14 residues. CDR1 is MNHEY, CDR2 SVGAGI, per germline. Trimming left V 2 bases short and J 4 bases short, with 9 bases between. The CDR3 DNA sequence: TGTGCCAGCAGTTACGGCAGCGGGTACAATGAGCAGTTCTTC. Its protein product is CASSYGSGYNEQFF.

Here the CDR3 reads CASTRPFGTSGRGRTGELFF. The CDR3 coding sequence is TGTGCCAGCACTCGCCCTTTTGGGACTAGCGGGAGAGGGAGGACCGGGGAGCTGTTTTTT. This chain links TRBV27 with TRBJ2-2; 14 bases agree with TRBD2. V was clipped by 7 bases and J by 5 bases; unmatched bases: 18. The germline V gene has CDR1 MNHEY and CDR2 SMNVEV (reference sequence). This CDR3 comprises 20 residues.

The chain joins TRBV5-1 to TRBJ2-7, with D tentatively TRBD1 (6 bases). Trimming stripped 0 bases from V and 5 bases from J, with 18 bases between. CDR1 is SGHRS, CDR2 YFSETQ, per germline. This CDR3 spans 16 amino acids. The CDR3 spells CASSLEAGARSHEQYF. CDR3 nucleotides: TGCGCCAGCAGCTTGGAAGCAGGGGCGCGATCCCACGAGCAGTACTTC.

In DNA, the CDR3 is TGTGCCAGCAGAAAAGGGACTAGCGAAACAGATACGCAGTATTTT. Its protein is CASRKGTSETDTQYF. The V gene is TRBV5-4, the J gene TRBJ2-3; 10 positions agree with TRBD2. This CDR3 region has 15 residues. Germline V gives CDR1 SGHNT, CDR2 YYREEE (reference sequence). With 5 bases clipped from V and 3 bases from J, the junction kept 6 bases outside the gene matches.

In the case of this clone: Additional DNA sequences in this sample encode the identical CDR3. The V call is TRBV6-6, the J call TRBJ1-5; no firm D call. Germline loops: CDR1 MNHNY, CDR2 SVGAGI (reference sequence). This CDR3 contains 13 residues. V lost 3 bases and J lost 2, with 5 bases in between. CDR3 residues: CASSYRGNQPQHF. CDR3 DNA: TGTGCCAGCAGTTATCGTGGCAATCAGCCCCAGCATTTT.

This chain links TRBV27 with TRBJ2-2; D gene unclear. CDR1 MNHEY and CDR2 SMNVEV come from the germline V gene (reference sequence). V gave up 5 bases and J gave up 1 base, with 8 bases separating them. This CDR3 comprises 14 residues. The CDR3 nucleotides read TGTGCCAGCAGTACATACATGAACACCGGGGAGCTGTTTTTT. Translating it yields CASSTYMNTGELFF.

This rearrangement joins TRBV19 to TRBJ2-3, with TRBD2 identical over 14 bases. Germline V gene data show CDR1 as LNHDA and CDR2 as SQIVND (reference sequence). Unmatched junction bases numbered 4, after V lost 9 bases and J lost 2 bases. The CDR3 is 15 residues long. Here the CDR3 reads CASGTSGGFTDTQYF. The DNA for the CDR3 is TGTGCCAGCGGGACTAGCGGGGGATTCACAGATACGCAGTATTTT.

The chain has TRBV11-2 and TRBJ1-2, with 9 positions matching TRBD1. Germline V gene lookup returns CDR1 SGHAT and CDR2 FQNNGV. The CDR3 extends over 16 amino acids. Losses at the gene ends were 5 bases for V and 4 bases for J; bases not matched to a gene: 11. The chain's CDR3 is CASSGAGTGLVYGYTF. CDR3 nucleotides: TGTGCCAGCAGCGGTGCCGGGACAGGGCTGGTCTATGGCTACACCTTC.

This clone was found a few times. The chain employs TRBV5-1 and TRBJ1-6, with 11 bases aligning to TRBD1. In germline, CDR1 is SGHRS, CDR2 YFSETQ. The CDR3 extends over 16 amino acids. V dropped 0 bases and J dropped 11; count of bases not matched to a gene: 7. CDR3 region: CASSLGQGQGVAPLHF. In DNA, the CDR3 is TGCGCCAGCAGCTTGGGTCAGGGACAGGGGGTAGCACCCCTCCACTTT.

This chain uses TRBV7-4 with TRBJ2-5; D perhaps matches TRBD1 (6 bases). The end of the DNA is better explained by TRBJ2-7, so the J call may be wrong. Looked up from germline, CDR1 is SGHVT and CDR2 is SQSDAQ. The CDR3 totals 15 residues. Written as DNA, the CDR3 is TGTGCCAGCAGCCTGGACAGTCCCCAACACTACGAGCAGTACTTC. Translation: CASSLDSPQHYEQYF.

The genes are TRBV28 and TRBJ2-3, with 9 bases matching TRBD1. The junction had 9 bases not matched to a gene; V was cut back by 5 bases and J by 6 bases. This CDR3 is built from 15 residues. Germline values: CDR1 MDHEN, CDR2 SYDVKM. DNA for the CDR3: TGTGCCAGCAGTCAGGACAGGGGCAAGGGGGATACGCAGTATTTT. Protein sequence: CASSQDRGKGDTQYF.

V is TRBV5-1 and J is TRBJ2-1; TRBD2 matches 8 bases. J gave up 7 bases and V 4 bases, and 13 bases lay outside the gene matches. Germline V gene lookup returns CDR1 SGHRS and CDR2 YFSETQ. The CDR3 covers 16 residues. Written as DNA, the CDR3 is TGCGCCAGCAGCCGCTCCGGGACTAGAGATTGGAATGAGCAGTTCTTC. Amino acid sequence: CASSRSGTRDWNEQFF.

CDR3 nucleotides: TGCAGCGTTTCCCTTAGGACTAGCGGGAGTGTGTTAGGGACCGGGGAGCTGTTTTTT. The encoded protein is CSVSLRTSGSVLGTGELFF. V gene TRBV29-1 combines with J gene TRBJ2-2; TRBD2 matches at 13 bases. V lost 5 bases and J lost 5; bases outside the gene matches: 17. Germline-derived CDR1 and CDR2 are SQVTM and ANQGSEA. This CDR3 is 19 amino acids long.

The chain is built from TRBV7-9 and TRBJ2-7, with D maybe TRBD2 (6 bases). The CDR3 runs 16 residues. Germline V gives CDR1 SEHNR, CDR2 FQNEAQ (reference sequence). Deletions cut 3 bases from V and 3 bases from J, with 18 bases between. CDR3 sequence (DNA): TGTGCCAGCAGCTTCGGAAGCGGCGGGAAAAACTACGAGCAGTACTTC. Its protein is CASSFGSGGKNYEQYF. Supplemented by reference TRBV7-9 and TRBJ2-7, the full variable domain reads DTGVSQNPRHKITKRGQNVTFRCDPISEHNRLYWYRQTLGQGPEFLTYFQNEAQLEKSRLLSDRFSAERPKGSFSTLEIQRTEQGDSAMYLCASSFGSGGKNYEQYFGPGTRLTVT.

The rearrangement uses TRBV7-9 and TRBJ2-3, with 7 bases aligning to TRBD2. The J segment lost 4 bases and the V segment lost 3 bases, leaving 7 bases of the junction unmatched. The length of the CDR3 is 15 residues. In germline, CDR1 is SEHNR, CDR2 FQNEAQ (reference sequence). The CDR3 loop reads CASSLGGRRSDTQYF. DNA for the CDR3: TGTGCCAGCAGCTTGGGCGGGAGAAGGTCAGATACGCAGTATTTT.

The chain employs TRBV5-1 and TRBJ1-3; TRBD1 matches at 8 bases. The CDR3 loop spans 14 amino acids. J lost 7 bases, V lost 4 bases, and 7 bases had no gene match. Looked up from germline, CDR1 is SGHRS and CDR2 is YFSETQ. CDR3 in amino acids: CASSPTGVWNTIYF. The DNA of the CDR3 is TGCGCCAGCAGCCCGACAGGGGTTTGGAACACCATATATTTT.

This clone was recorded once. V and J are TRBV5-1 and TRBJ2-1; 7 bases line up with TRBD1. V shed 1 base, J shed 6 bases, and the junction held 7 bases outside the gene matches. Germline CDR1 reads SGHRS; CDR2 reads YFSETQ. The CDR3 has 15 residues. The CDR3 nucleotides read TGCGCCAGCAGCTTGCACCTAACAGGGGCCAATGAGCAGTTCTTC. Amino acids: CASSLHLTGANEQFF.

V usage is TRBV18 and J usage is TRBJ2-7; D not resolved. CDR3 length: 13 residues. Germline V CDR1 and CDR2: KGHSH, LQKENI. Trimming shortened V by 6 bases and J by 2 bases, and 11 bases separated the two germline ends. Written as DNA, the CDR3 is TGTGCCAGCTCCCCCCCGCTGGCCTACGAGCAGTACTTC. Translating gives CASSPPLAYEQYF.

At least ten counts were recorded for this clone. Other DNA sequences within the sample encode an identical CDR3. The V gene is TRBV7-2, the J gene TRBJ2-7; unclear D gene. The V gene's germline CDR1 is SGHTA and CDR2 FQGNSA. V gave up 2 bases and J gave up 3 bases, with 5 bases separating them. The CDR3 is 12 residues long. Here the CDR3 DNA reads TGTGCCAGCAGCTTAAATAACTACGAGCAGTACTTC. This translates into CASSLNNYEQYF.

The chain joins TRBV2 to TRBJ2-7, with 8 bases that match TRBD2. J gave up 1 base and V 8 bases, and 13 bases lay outside the gene matches. The CDR3 extends over 16 amino acids. CDR1 and CDR2 from the germline V gene are SNHLY and FYNNEI. CDR3 sequence (DNA): TGTGCCAGCGGCCGTGGGGCGAGCGGGAGATCCTACGAGCAGTACTTC. This sequence encodes CASGRGASGRSYEQYF.

The table lists this clone with a count of one. This chain links TRBV6-6 with TRBJ1-2, with a weak D call TRBD1 (6 bases). The V end was cut by 5 bases, the J end by 4 bases, with 20 bases between. From germline, CDR1 is MNHNY and CDR2 SVGAGI (reference sequence). The CDR3 consists of 16 residues. This CDR3 reads CASSQLQGVLSYGYTF. For the CDR3, the DNA is TGTGCCAGCAGTCAACTACAGGGAGTCCTTTCCTATGGCTACACCTTC.